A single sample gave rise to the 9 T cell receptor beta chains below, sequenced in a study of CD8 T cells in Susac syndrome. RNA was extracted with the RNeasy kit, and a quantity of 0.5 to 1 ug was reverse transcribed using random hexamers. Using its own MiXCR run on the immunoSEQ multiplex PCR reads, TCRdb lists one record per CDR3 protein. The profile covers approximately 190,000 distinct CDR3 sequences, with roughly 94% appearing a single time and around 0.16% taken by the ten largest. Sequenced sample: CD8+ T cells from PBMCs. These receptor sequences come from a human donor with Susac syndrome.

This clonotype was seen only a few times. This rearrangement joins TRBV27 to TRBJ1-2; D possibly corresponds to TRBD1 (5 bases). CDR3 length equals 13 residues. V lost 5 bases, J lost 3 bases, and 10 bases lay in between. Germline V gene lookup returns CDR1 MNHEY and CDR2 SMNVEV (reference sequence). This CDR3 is CASSPSRDYGYTF. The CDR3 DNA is TGTGCCAGCAGTCCCAGCAGGGACTATGGCTACACCTTC.

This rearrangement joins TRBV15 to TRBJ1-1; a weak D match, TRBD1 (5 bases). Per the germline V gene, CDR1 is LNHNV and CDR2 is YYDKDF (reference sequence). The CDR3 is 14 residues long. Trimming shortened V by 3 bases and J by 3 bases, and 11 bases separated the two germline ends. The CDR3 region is CATSRSQVDTEAFF. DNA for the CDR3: TGTGCCACCAGCAGGTCACAGGTTGACACTGAAGCTTTCTTT.

The CDR3 reads CASSSRGGHEQFF. As DNA, the CDR3 is TGTGCCAGCAGCTCCAGAGGCGGGCATGAGCAGTTCTTC. This chain joins TRBV13 and TRBJ2-1; possibly TRBD2 for D (5 bases). The CDR3 consists of 13 residues. Trimming took 4 bases from V and 8 from J, leaving 12 bases between them. Germline assignment: CDR1 PRHDT and CDR2 FYEKMQ (reference sequence). Supplemented by reference TRBV13 and TRBJ2-1, the full variable domain reads AAGVIQSPRHLIKEKRETATLKCYPIPRHDTVYWYQQGPGQDPQFLISFYEKMQSDKGSIPDRFSAQQFSDYHSELNMSSLELGDSALYFCASSSRGGHEQFFGPGTRLTVL.

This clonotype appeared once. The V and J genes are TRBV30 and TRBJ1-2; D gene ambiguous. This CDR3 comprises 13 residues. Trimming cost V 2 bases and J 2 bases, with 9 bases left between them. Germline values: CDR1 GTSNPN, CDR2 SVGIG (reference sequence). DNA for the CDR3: TGTGCCTGGAGTAGAAGGGAGAACTATGGCTACACCTTC. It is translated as CAWSRRENYGYTF.

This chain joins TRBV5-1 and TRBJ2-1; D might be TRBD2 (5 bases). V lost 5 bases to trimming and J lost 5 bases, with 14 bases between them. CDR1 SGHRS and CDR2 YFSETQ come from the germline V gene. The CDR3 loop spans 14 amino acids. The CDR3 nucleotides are TGCGCCAGCAGTACCCAGCGGAGTAACAATGAGCAGTTCTTC. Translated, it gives CASSTQRSNNEQFF.

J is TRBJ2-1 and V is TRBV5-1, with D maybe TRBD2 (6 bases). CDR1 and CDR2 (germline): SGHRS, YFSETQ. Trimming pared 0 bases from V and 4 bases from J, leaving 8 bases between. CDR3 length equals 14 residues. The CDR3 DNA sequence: TGCGCCAGCAGCTTGGAAGCGGGTTACAATGAGCAGTTCTTC. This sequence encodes CASSLEAGYNEQFF.

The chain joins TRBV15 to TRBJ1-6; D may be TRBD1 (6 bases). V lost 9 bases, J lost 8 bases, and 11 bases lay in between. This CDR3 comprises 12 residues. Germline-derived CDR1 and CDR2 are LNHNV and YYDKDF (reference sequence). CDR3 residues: CATGEGDSPLHF. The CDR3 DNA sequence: TGTGCCACAGGGGAGGGGGATTCACCCCTCCACTTT.

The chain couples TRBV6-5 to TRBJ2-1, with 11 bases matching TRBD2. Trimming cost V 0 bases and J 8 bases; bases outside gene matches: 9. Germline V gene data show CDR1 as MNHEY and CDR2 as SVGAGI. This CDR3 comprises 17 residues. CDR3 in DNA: TGTGCCAGCAGTTACTCGCTCACTAGCGGGGGCGGGGATGAGCAGTTCTTC. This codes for CASSYSLTSGGGDEQFF.

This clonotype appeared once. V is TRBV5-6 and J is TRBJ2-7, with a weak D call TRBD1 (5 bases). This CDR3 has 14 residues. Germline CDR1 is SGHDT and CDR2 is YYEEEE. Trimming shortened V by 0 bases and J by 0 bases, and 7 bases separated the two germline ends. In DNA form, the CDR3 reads TGTGCCAGCAGCTTGGGGGGCTTCTCCTACGAGCAGTACTTC. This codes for CASSLGGFSYEQYF.